Given below is one TCR beta chain in context. Attached unique molecular identifiers marked individual cDNA molecules. TCRdb itself ran the 5' RACE reads through MiXCR, one entry per CDR3 protein. The sample records tens of thousands of distinct CDR3 sequences, around 5.4% being singletons. This record belongs to a study of early T cells in non-severe SARS-CoV-2 infection. The CDR3 runs 14 residues. Germline CDR1 and CDR2: SGHDN and FVKESK. Trimming pared 1 base from V and 5 bases from J, leaving 10 bases between. The chain links TRBV14 to TRBJ2-3, with D hard to call. This sequence originates from an adult who was a healthcare worker with PCR-confirmed SARS-CoV-2 infection or an uninfected control (not recorded which). Sequenced: whole blood. CDR3 sequence (DNA): TGTGCCAGCAGCCAAGGGCTCCGTGTAGATACGCAGTATTTT. It yields the protein CASSQGLRVDTQYF.